What follows are 23 T cell receptor beta chains derived from one specimen sequenced in a study of blood T cell repertoires in COVID-19. Libraries were prepared by immunoSEQ multiplex PCR; TCRdb keeps only in-frame clonotypes and omits some of them. The repertoire holds about 190,000 clones, with around 80% as singletons. The sample comprised peripheral blood. These receptors originate from a woman between 55 and 75 years old with COVID-19, enrolled during active disease.

This chain uses TRBV20-1 with TRBJ2-2; 8 nucleotides line up with TRBD2. Germline V gene sequence: CDR1 DFQATT, CDR2 SNEGSKA (reference sequence). The ends lost 3 bases at V and 6 bases at J; junction bases unmatched: 9. This CDR3 is 15 amino acids long. CDR3 sequence (DNA): TGCAGTGCTAGTTACTTGTTCGGGGGGGCCGGGGAGCTGTTTTTT. Residues: CSASYLFGGAGELFF.

The V gene is TRBV18, the J gene TRBJ2-7; 7 bases are shared with TRBD1. Germline V lookup: CDR1 KGHSH, CDR2 LQKENI. V lost 5 bases, J lost 0 bases, and 4 bases stayed unmatched. The length of the CDR3 is 14 residues. As DNA, the CDR3 is TGTGCCAGCTCAAGGGACAGCATCTCCTACGAGCAGTACTTC. Translation: CASSRDSISYEQYF.

The gene calls are TRBV4-2 and TRBJ2-3; D is possibly TRBD2 (6 bases). CDR3 length: 15 amino acids. Germline V gives CDR1 LGHNA, CDR2 YNFKEQ. V was pared by 3 bases and J by 5 bases, with 15 bases between. The chain's CDR3 is CASSQGGLQGDTQYF. The CDR3 coding sequence is TGTGCCAGCAGCCAGGGGGGACTCCAGGGAGATACGCAGTATTTT.

The rearrangement uses TRBV4-1 and TRBJ1-6, with unresolved D. The CDR3 consists of 15 residues. Trimming cost V 0 bases and J 6 bases, with 9 bases left between them. CDR1 and CDR2 (germline): MGHRA, YSYEKL. In DNA, the CDR3 is TGCGCCAGCAGCCAAGAGGTAGTAGTTAATTCACCCCTCCACTTT. This codes for CASSQEVVVNSPLHF.

The chain's CDR3 is CASRPAGDYGYTF. CDR3 coding DNA: TGCGCCAGCAGACCGGCGGGGGACTATGGCTACACCTTC. This sequence joins TRBV4-1 and TRBJ1-2; a weak D match, TRBD1 (5 bases). Germline CDR1 MGHRA, CDR2 YSYEKL. V lost 6 bases and J 3 bases, leaving 11 bases between the germline ends. The CDR3 is 13 amino acids.

The chain is built from TRBV18 and TRBJ1-5; D uncertain. CDR3 length: 15 residues. The germline CDR1 and CDR2 sequences are KGHSH and LQKENI. V lost 4 bases and J lost 0, with 10 bases in between. The CDR3 bases are TGTGCCAGCTCACTCGCGGCCGATAGCAATCAGCCCCAGCATTTT. Translated, it gives CASSLAADSNQPQHF.

The genes are TRBV10-1 and TRBJ1-1, with D possibly TRBD1 on 6 matching bases. Between the trimmed V and J ends, which lost 4 bases and 1 base, there was a span of 10 bases. From germline, CDR1 is WNHNN and CDR2 SYGVQD (reference sequence). CDR3 length equals 14 residues. The CDR3 protein is CASSARRGNTEAFF. Written as DNA, the CDR3 is TGCGCCAGCAGTGCCCGCAGGGGGAACACTGAAGCTTTCTTT.

The chain uses TRBV27 and TRBJ2-1; the match to TRBD1 covers 9 bases. The CDR3 runs to 15 residues. Germline V CDR1 and CDR2: MNHEY, SMNVEV (reference sequence). J was trimmed by 8 bases and V by 3 bases; bases with no gene match: 8. In nucleotides, the CDR3 is TGTGCCAGCAGTTTTTCACAGGGGGCGCGGGATGAGCAGTTCTTC. The encoded protein is CASSFSQGARDEQFF.

The genes are TRBV3-1 (or the pseudogene TRBV3-2) and TRBJ1-1, with D perhaps TRBD1 (6 bases). The CDR3 sequence is 18 residues long. CDR1 and CDR2 from the germline V gene are LGHDT and YNNKEL (reference sequence). V lost 4 bases and J lost 6, with 27 bases in between. CDR3 sequence: CASSLRPETGEGDSEAFF. As DNA, the CDR3 is TGTGCCAGCAGCCTCAGACCCGAAACAGGTGAGGGGGATTCTGAAGCTTTCTTT.

The chain links TRBV4-1 to TRBJ1-1; D is uncertain. The V gene lost 4 bases and the J gene lost 5 bases, with 11 bases spanning the gap. CDR3 size: 13 residues. Germline V gives CDR1 MGHRA, CDR2 YSYEKL. CDR3 bases: TGCGCCAGCAGCCTAAATCCGAGGACTGAAGCTTTCTTT. Translated: CASSLNPRTEAFF.

The chain uses TRBV11-2 and TRBJ2-1; 9 nucleotides line up with TRBD2. The CDR3 totals 15 residues. The germline V gene has CDR1 SGHAT and CDR2 FQNNGV. Losses at the gene ends were 1 base for V and 4 bases for J; bases not matched to a gene: 2. This CDR3 reads CASSLGSGGYNEQFF. The CDR3 region has the DNA TGTGCCAGCAGCTTAGGTAGCGGGGGATACAATGAGCAGTTCTTC.

The V gene is TRBV5-5, the J gene TRBJ2-7, with unresolved D. Germline CDR1 SGHKS, CDR2 YYEKEE (reference sequence). The CDR3 contains 15 residues. Trimming pared 4 bases from V and 0 bases from J, leaving 14 bases between. This CDR3 reads CASSPLDTSSYEQYF. As DNA, the CDR3 is TGTGCCAGCAGCCCTCTAGATACGAGCTCCTACGAGCAGTACTTC.

The rearrangement uses TRBV19 and TRBJ1-5, with 7 bases identical to TRBD1. The CDR3 totals 14 residues. Germline loops: CDR1 LNHDA, CDR2 SQIVND (reference sequence). V trimming: 5 bases; J trimming: 4 bases; junction bases outside the gene matches: 5. Written as DNA, the CDR3 is TGTGCCAGTAGTGCCACAGGGGCGAATCAGCCCCAGCATTTT. Amino acid sequence: CASSATGANQPQHF. Combining the CDR3 with reference TRBV19 and TRBJ1-5 gives the whole variable domain DGGITQSPKYLFRKEGQNVTLSCEQNLNHDAMYWYRQDPGQGLRLIYYSQIVNDFQKGDIAEGYSVSREKKESFPLTVTSAQKNPTAFYLCASSATGANQPQHFGDGTRLSIL.

The rearrangement uses TRBV2 and TRBJ2-7; possible D gene TRBD2, 5 bases. The CDR3 has 14 residues. Per germline, CDR1 SNHLY and CDR2 FYNNEI. Trimming stripped 7 bases from V and 7 bases from J, with 20 bases between. CDR3 DNA: TGTGCCAGCACGGTCCGGGAACCGTTACTAGAGCAGTACTTC. This codes for CASTVREPLLEQYF.

The J gene is TRBJ2-1, the V gene TRBV28; 9 bases align to TRBD2. This CDR3 has 17 amino acids. J was trimmed by 8 bases and V by 3 bases; bases with no gene match: 14. The V gene's germline CDR1 is MDHEN and CDR2 SYDVKM. The chain's CDR3 is CASSFGTSTSRGHEQFF. CDR3 DNA sequence: TGTGCCAGCAGTTTTGGGACTAGCACCTCTAGGGGACATGAGCAGTTCTTC.

The chain uses TRBV19 and TRBJ1-5; 10 bases align to TRBD1. Germline CDR1 and CDR2: LNHDA and SQIVND (reference sequence). The CDR3 totals 15 residues. V was pared by 6 bases and J by 7 bases, with 9 bases of the junction left unmatched. CDR3: CASSDGTGEGQPQHF. DNA of the CDR3: TGTGCCAGTAGCGATGGGACAGGGGAGGGACAGCCCCAGCATTTT.

The chain carries TRBV7-8 and TRBJ1-4, with 10 positions matching TRBD1. The CDR3 is 15 amino acids. Germline CDR1 SGHVS, CDR2 FQNEAQ. J was trimmed by 8 bases and V by 5 bases; bases with no gene match: 8. The CDR3 nucleotides are TGTGCCAGCAGCAGAGGGACAGGGGTCGGGGAAAAACTGTTTTTT. Protein: CASSRGTGVGEKLFF.

The chain uses TRBV28 and TRBJ1-6; no clear D gene. The CDR3 consists of 13 residues. Trimming left V 4 bases short and J 9 bases short, with 10 bases between. Germline loops: CDR1 MDHEN, CDR2 SYDVKM. CDR3 nucleotide sequence: TGTGCCAGCAGTTCGGGAAAGGTTTCACCCCTCCACTTT. This gives the protein CASSSGKVSPLHF.

This rearrangement joins TRBV6-5 to TRBJ1-1; D might be TRBD1 (6 bases). The CDR3 loop spans 13 amino acids. Germline assignment: CDR1 MNHEY and CDR2 SVGAGI. The V end lost 6 bases, the J end lost 11 bases, and 19 bases lay between the germline ends. DNA of the CDR3: TGTGCCAGCAGGACTTCCTTGGACAGAAGGGCTTTCTTT. Translated, it gives CASRTSLDRRAFF.

The CDR3 sequence: CASSPPGEAKAFF. The CDR3, as DNA: TGTGCCAGCAGTCCCCCCGGGGAGGCTAAAGCTTTCTTT. V and J are TRBV28 and TRBJ1-1, with no clear D. Between the trimmed V and J ends, which lost 5 bases and 9 bases, there was a span of 16 bases. Germline V gives CDR1 MDHEN, CDR2 SYDVKM. This CDR3 has 13 amino acids.

This clone was observed once. The J gene is TRBJ2-7, the V gene TRBV2; 9 nucleotides align to TRBD1. Trimming at V came to 6 bases and at J to 6 bases, leaving 9 bases not matched to a gene. This CDR3 has 14 amino acids. The germline V gene has CDR1 SNHLY and CDR2 FYNNEI. The CDR3 sequence is CASSATGGFGEQYF. The CDR3 region has the DNA TGTGCCAGCAGCGCTACAGGGGGCTTTGGCGAGCAGTACTTC.

The sample holds a few counts of this clone. The genes are TRBV4-2 and TRBJ2-7, with 7 bases matching TRBD1. Per the germline V gene, CDR1 is LGHNA and CDR2 is YNFKEQ. The CDR3 consists of 15 residues. The V segment lost 0 bases and the J segment 7 bases; nucleotides outside the gene matches: 9. The CDR3: CASSQEVDTRGEQYF. CDR3 coding DNA: TGTGCCAGCAGCCAAGAAGTAGACACCAGGGGGGAGCAGTACTTC.

The table lists this clone with a count of one. The gene calls are TRBV19 and TRBJ2-1; TRBD2 matches at 10 bases. V shed 8 bases, J shed 7 bases, and the junction held 11 bases outside the gene matches. The CDR3 has 15 amino acids. Germline CDR1 is LNHDA and CDR2 is SQIVND (reference sequence). The CDR3: CASVSSGSKPNEQFF. DNA of the CDR3: TGTGCCAGTGTGTCTAGCGGGAGTAAACCAAATGAGCAGTTCTTC.